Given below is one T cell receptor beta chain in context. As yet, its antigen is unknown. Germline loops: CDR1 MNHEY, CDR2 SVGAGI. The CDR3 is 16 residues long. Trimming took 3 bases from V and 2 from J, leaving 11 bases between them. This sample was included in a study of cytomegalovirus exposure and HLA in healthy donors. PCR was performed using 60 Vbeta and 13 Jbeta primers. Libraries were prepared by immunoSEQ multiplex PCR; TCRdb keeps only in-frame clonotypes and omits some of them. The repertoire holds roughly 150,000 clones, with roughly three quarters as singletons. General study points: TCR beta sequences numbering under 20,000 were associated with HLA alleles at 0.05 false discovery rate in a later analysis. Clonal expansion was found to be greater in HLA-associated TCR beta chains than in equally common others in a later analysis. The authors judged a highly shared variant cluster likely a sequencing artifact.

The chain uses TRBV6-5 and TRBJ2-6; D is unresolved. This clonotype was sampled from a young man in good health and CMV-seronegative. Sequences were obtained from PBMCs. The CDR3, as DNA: TGTGCCAGCAGTTATGCCTTTACGGCTGGGGCCAACGTCCTGACTTTC. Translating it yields CASSYAFTAGANVLTF.